This T cell receptor (beta chain) is from a study of blood T cells in healthy people across ages (dated by TCRdb to 2014 to 2015). Background for the entire study: In model experiments, template switching captured roughly one uniquely barcoded TCR beta cDNA molecule for every two T cells. To track age-related changes in TCR beta repertoire diversity, the study relied on deep sequencing normalized with unique cDNA molecular identifiers. The donors were split into four age groups: young (average around 17 years), middle-aged (around 40), aged (62) and long-lived (approximately 80). To avoid experimental bias, donors of different ages were randomly spread across the sequencing lanes. Two additional independent replicas of 1 million unique cDNA reads from the same blood draw were analyzed for two donors (one aged 18 to 30 and one aged 80 or older).

The study at large found these results: As age increased, observed TCR beta diversity per million T cells dropped in a roughly linear way, and a significant reduction was already evident by age roughly 40. The CMV infection status of donors was not known, potentially confounding age-related changes in expanded clonotypes. Estimates of total diversity based on one million sequenced T cells were considered lower bounds and underestimates. Bulk unsorted PBMC profiling prevented conclusive comparison of naive and antigen-experienced compartments. A strong correlation was found between observed TCR beta diversity and the percentage of naive T cells measured by flow cytometry. Compared with the aged group, more naive CD4+ T cells, fewer expanded clones and increased TCR diversity were shown by the long-lived group, suggesting age selection.

V is pared back by 6 bases and J by 4 bases, with 22 bases lying between the germline termini. Its CDR3 holds 16 amino acids, cysteine through phenylalanine. The CDR3 DNA has 48 bases and is translated from base 1. CDR1 and CDR2, per the germline V gene (reference sequence), are DFQATT and SNEGSKA. Systemically healthy Caucasian individuals from Russia, over 30 in total and aged about 6 to 100 years, were included as donors. Each donor gave approximately 9.3 milliliters of peripheral blood, collected into EDTA-treated Vacutainer tubes. Ficoll-Paque density-gradient centrifugation was used to isolate PBMCs, with at least 6 million obtained per sample. Total RNA was extracted from PBMCs with Trizol reagent, with at least 6 micrograms obtained per sample. For every donor, flow cytometry on a PBMC aliquot measured the percentage of naive CD45RAhigh/CD27high T cells. The table lists this clonotype with many counts. What this receptor recognizes is not known. No clone much larger than this one lies a single base away; base qualities are absent.

The library was produced with 5' RACE. Sequencing was performed on an Illumina HiSeq 2500. A second PCR of 7 to 11 cycles was run with a J-beta primer mix and a sample-barcoded 5' primer. A unique molecular identifier was introduced onto each TCR beta cDNA molecule by a template-switch 5' adaptor carrying 12 random nucleotides. Each sample yielded at least 2.5 million CDR3-containing paired-end reads. All of the RNA was converted into first-strand cDNA using the Mint cDNA synthesis kit, with a TRBC-specific oligonucleotide serving as the primer. After uracil-DNA glycosylase treatment, a first 18-cycle PCR used universal primers M1SS and BC2_uni_R on all cDNA. The original pipeline was this. Each sample was normalized by randomly selecting 1 million high-quality reads, each carrying a distinct molecular identifier. Instead of being binned into consensus sequences, reads that shared molecular identifiers were thrown out. CDR3 identification, clonotype clustering and error correction used MiTCR with a Q25 quality threshold and the strictest error-elimination algorithm. A nonparametric unseen species model with Euler transformation was used to estimate lower-bound total TCR beta diversity. TCRdb reworked the public reads: Q25 trimming with fastp, MiXCR clone assembly, productive beta chains retained. Identical CDR3 proteins give one entry, which carries the most common genes and DNA. Clone size and V and J calls follow TCRdb, not the original study. The sample table shows just under 900,000 distinct CDR3 sequences, and more than 25% are seen once. Together, the top ten hold 17% of the sample.

The sequence is built from TRBV20-1 and TRBJ1-5; matching of 5 bases hints at TRBD1 as the D gene. This TCR was sampled from a woman older than 75 in good health. Input material: blood. The sequenced DNA: TGCAGTGCGACAGTTCAGCAGATGTGGAGTAATCAGCCCCAGCATTTT. Its coded protein is CSATVQQMWSNQPQHF.